The sequence of this T cell receptor (beta chain) was determined in a study of tumor-infiltrating lymphocytes in primary liver carcinoma. Whole-study context: Primary liver carcinoma in the patients was surgically resected. Tumors were stage T1-T3 N0M0, about 4 to 11 cm across.

CDR1 is MNHEY and CDR2 is SVGEGT in the germline V gene. The CDR3 sequence is 18 residues long. Whole-study findings and limits: Overlap between tumor regions exceeded overlap of tumor with adjacent tissue or blood.

TCR beta cDNA came from about 0.55 ug total RNA, primed with a constant-region primer. Modified slightly, ARM-PCR produced TCR beta libraries over three nested multiplex PCR rounds. Each of the first two PCR rounds ran about 9 cycles with TRBV1-TRBV30 forward and C-beta reverse primers. Each CDR3 protein gets one entry after TCRdb re-called the multiplex PCR reads with MiXCR. The sample has about 300,000 distinct CDR3 sequences; about 60% are singletons. On this clonotype: Its target is not known. At one boundary the junction diverges from the germline segment, which might be a read error.

Blood RNA came from unsorted whole blood; germline DNA was also extracted. The researchers drew approximately 4 milliliters of peripheral blood before surgery. V gene TRBV6-2 or TRBV6-3 combines with J gene TRBJ2-3; 10 bases agree with TRBD2. The origin of this receptor is a man aged 40-50 years with primary liver carcinoma and hepatitis B virus infection. Input material: peripheral blood. The CDR3, as DNA: TGTGACAGCAGTTACACAACTAGCGGGAACCAGAGCACAGATACGCAGTATTTT. It specifies CDSSYTTSGNQSTDTQYF.